This TCR beta chain was sequenced during a study of T cell repertoires in ileal Crohn's disease. Study-level background: Patients had a median roughly 7.9-year disease duration, and roughly 32% were active smokers.

Germline CDR1 reads MNHNS; CDR2 reads SASEGT. Losses at the gene ends were 4 bases for V and 8 bases for J; bases not matched to a gene: 9. This CDR3 region has 15 residues. In regard to this clone: The antigen is unknown.

Assay: immunoSEQ multiplex PCR; the TCRdb copy retains only in-frame clones and omits some. This table has about 14,000 clones, around 70% appearing once. Adults with ileal or ileocolonic Crohn's disease and an indication for resection were eligible. Overall study findings and caveats: Clonal expansions were more frequent in active smokers than non-smokers at surgery.

The receptor was derived from an adult with Crohn's disease. Source material: ileal tissue. The chain recombines TRBV6-1 with TRBJ2-1; 9 nucleotides match TRBD1. CDR3 amino acids: CASSGWDREFDEQFF. CDR3 bases: TGTGCCAGCAGTGGTTGGGACAGGGAGTTTGATGAGCAGTTCTTC.